This TCR beta chain was retrieved from a study of T cell repertoires in cytomegalovirus infection. TCRdb called the reads again in MiXCR, with one record for every CDR3 protein. The repertoire holds around 430,000 distinct CDR3 sequences, about 44% seen once, with around 45% in the top ten. A remark on this clonotype: Antigen unknown.

The V gene's germline CDR1 is DFQATT and CDR2 SNEGSKA (reference sequence). V trimming: 0 bases; J trimming: 3 bases; junction bases outside the gene matches: 6. The CDR3 is made up of 15 amino acids. This sequence originates from a human donor in good health (CMV status not recorded). Some clones in this sample may be carry-over from other donors' samples. The chain has TRBV20-1 and TRBJ2-3; 7 bases agree with TRBD2. Sequenced here: cultured PBMCs, sampled from culture after CMV antigen stimulation. The CDR3 reads CSAREVAGGTDTQYF. In DNA, the CDR3 is TGCAGTGCTAGAGAGGTAGCCGGGGGGACAGATACGCAGTATTTT.